This TCR beta chain was sequenced in a study of blood T cell repertoires in COVID-19. On the study more broadly: Sites in the United States, Italy and Spain provided acute and convalescent COVID-19 samples. Sources were T cells, B-cell-depleted T cells, or PBMCs; the material itself was cDNA or gDNA.

The length of the CDR3 is 11 residues. CDR1 is MNHEY and CDR2 is SMNVEV in the germline V gene (reference sequence). As processed by the authors: Cell counts per sample came from amplifying reference gene primers. The data were produced by immunoSEQ multiplex PCR, yet TCRdb's version contains in-frame clones alone and is incomplete. The V and J calls and clone size come from that table; D and trimming were worked out from the DNA. The data hold some 200,000 clones, with approximately 86% observed a single time. A remark on this clone: Sequence at one end of the junction differs from germline and may be a read error.

This clonotype was obtained from a man in his forties with active or convalescent COVID-19. This chain uses TRBV27 with TRBJ1-2, with no clear D. Material: peripheral blood. The CDR3 sequence: CASRSLTEFAF. The CDR3 region has the DNA TGTGCCAGCAGGAGCTTAACAGAGTTCGCCTTC.